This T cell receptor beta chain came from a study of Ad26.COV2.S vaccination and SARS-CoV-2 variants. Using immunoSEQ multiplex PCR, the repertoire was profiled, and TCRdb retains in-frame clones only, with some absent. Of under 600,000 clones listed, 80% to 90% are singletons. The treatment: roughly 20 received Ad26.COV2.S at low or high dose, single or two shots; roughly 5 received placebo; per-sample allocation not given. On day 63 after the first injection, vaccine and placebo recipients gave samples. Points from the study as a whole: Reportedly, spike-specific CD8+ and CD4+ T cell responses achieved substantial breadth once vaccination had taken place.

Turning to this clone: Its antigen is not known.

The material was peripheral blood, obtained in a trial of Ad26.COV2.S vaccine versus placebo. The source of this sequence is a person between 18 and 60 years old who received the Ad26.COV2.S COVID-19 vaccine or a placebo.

CDR3 in amino acids: CASSWAILSSYEQYF. DNA for the CDR3: TGTGCCAGCAGTTGGGCGATCTTGAGCTCCTACGAGCAGTACTTC. The rearrangement links TRBV6-2 or TRBV6-3 to TRBJ2-7; D is uncertain. From germline, CDR1 is MNHEY and CDR2 SVGEGT. The CDR3 runs to 15 residues. The V gene lost 4 bases and the J gene lost 0 bases, with 13 bases spanning the gap.